This TCR beta chain was identified during a study of blood T cell repertoires in COVID-19. In the study overall: Donors in the United States, Italy and Spain gave samples during acute or convalescent COVID-19. In each case, the material was cDNA or gDNA derived from T cells, B-cell-depleted T cells, or PBMCs.

Per germline, CDR1 KGHDR and CDR2 SFDVKD. The CDR3 is 15 amino acids. V gave up 3 bases and J gave up 2 bases; unmatched junction bases: 5. Original processing notes: Estimated nucleated cell counts came from reference gene primer amplification. The method was immunoSEQ multiplex PCR; TCRdb's version includes in-frame clones alone and lacks a portion of them. From that table come the V and J calls and clone size; the DNA was used to work out D and trimming. The table records over 200,000 clones, 75% to 90% of them present only once. The TCR originated in a human donor in a cohort sampled during active COVID-19. Material for sequencing was peripheral blood. V gene TRBV24-1 combines with J gene TRBJ2-5; 7 nucleotides match TRBD1. The CDR3 spells CATSDGGQIQETQYF. DNA for the CDR3: TGTGCCACCAGTGATGGGGGACAGATACAAGAGACCCAGTACTTC.